This is a list of T cell receptor beta chains from one sample in a study of T cell changes during pregnancy in multiple sclerosis. TCRdb's table, derived via immunoSEQ multiplex PCR, lists solely in-frame clones and lacks some. This sample has about 53,000 clones, with about 93% found just once. The sequenced sample was CD4+ T cells from peripheral blood mononuclear cells, obtained in the third trimester of pregnancy. The receptors were sampled from a female donor with multiple sclerosis, enrolled in a pregnancy study. Each CDR3 is given with its conserved first and last residue. The D gene is left open where the match is weak. Rows give clone size only sometimes, using once, few, many, or a class for an expanded clone.

D gene	V gene	J gene	clone size	CDR3 DNA	CDR3 protein
TRBD2	TRBV13	TRBJ2-2	.	TGTGCCAGCGGGGGGGACGACACCGGGGAGCTGTTTTTT	CASGGDDTGELFF
.	TRBV19	TRBJ1-1	.	TGTGCCAGTAGTATAGATGGCCCGGGCAGGGTAGTTCGGACTGAAGCTTTCTTT	CASSIDGPGRVVRTEAFF
.	TRBV19	TRBJ1-1	once	TGTGCCAGTAGTATGGCCAGGGGAGGGGACCTTAACACTGAAGCTTTCTTT	CASSMARGGDLNTEAFF
.	TRBV7-9	TRBJ2-5	.	TGTGCCAGCAGCTTATCGGAGACCCAGTACTTC	CASSLSETQYF
TRBD1	TRBV5-1	TRBJ2-5	.	TGCGCCAGCAGCCCCGGACAGGGTGCAGAGACCCAGTACTTC	CASSPGQGAETQYF
.	TRBV29-1	TRBJ2-7	.	TGCAGCGCCGACGTGGGACTCCTTAACGAGCAGTACTTC	CSADVGLLNEQYF
.	TRBV7-9	TRBJ2-1	once	TGTGCCAGCAGCGAGAATGAGTACAATGAGCAGTTCTTC	CASSENEYNEQFF
TRBD2	TRBV15	TRBJ2-4	.	TGTGCCACCAGCAGTGAAGCGGGGGGGCCCGGAAACATTCAGTACTTC	CATSSEAGGPGNIQYF
.	TRBV5-4	TRBJ1-6	.	TGTGCCAGCAGCTTTGGGTCCCAGCGGGATTCACCCCTCCACTTT	CASSFGSQRDSPLHF
TRBD2	TRBV5-1	TRBJ2-5	.	TGCGCCAGCAGCTTGGTTAGCGGGGGAGAGACCCAGTACTTC	CASSLVSGGETQYF
TRBD1	TRBV5-1	TRBJ1-1	.	TGCGCCAGCAGCTCCTTGGACAGGGATTTCACTGAAGCTTTCTTT	CASSSLDRDFTEAFF
.	TRBV18	TRBJ2-7	.	TGTGCCAGCTCACCCCTCCCCGGGCAGGGTGGTGGCGAGCAGTACTTC	CASSPLPGQGGGEQYF
TRBD1	TRBV27	TRBJ1-1	.	TGTGCCAGCAGTTATAACAGGGGGTCTGAAGCTTTCTTT	CASSYNRGSEAFF
TRBD1	TRBV2	TRBJ2-7	.	TGTGCCAGCAACGGCCAGGGGGCCTACGAGCAGTACTTC	CASNGQGAYEQYF
TRBD1	TRBV25-1	TRBJ1-2	.	TGTGCCAGCAGTAAGCAGGGGAGACAGGGAGCTAACTATGGCTACACCTTC	CASSKQGRQGANYGYTF
.	TRBV4-1	TRBJ1-1	.	TGCGCCAGCAGCCAAGAATTCAGGGACACTGAAGCTTTCTTT	CASSQEFRDTEAFF
TRBD1	TRBV18	TRBJ1-2	.	TGTGCCAGCTCACCACGGCGCCAGGGGGGCTATGGCTACACCTTC	CASSPRRQGGYGYTF
TRBD1	TRBV7-8	TRBJ1-1	.	TGTGCCAGCAGCTTAGTTGACAGGGGGAACACTGAAGCTTTCTTT	CASSLVDRGNTEAFF
.	TRBV5-4	TRBJ2-2	once	TGTGCCAGCAGCTTGGTGGGAAGGGGATTGACCGGGGAGCTGTTTTTT	CASSLVGRGLTGELFF
.	TRBV7-6	TRBJ1-1	.	TGTGCCAGCACTCCCATCGCCCCCGGACAGCATGAAGCTTTCTTT	CASTPIAPGQHEAFF
TRBD2	TRBV6-4	TRBJ2-1	.	TGTGCCAGCAGTGAATCGGCGGGGGAAAATGAGCAGTTCTTC	CASSESAGENEQFF
.	TRBV29-1	TRBJ1-1	.	TGCAGCGTTGTTCAGAGGGAATATGAAGCTTTCTTT	CSVVQREYEAFF
.	TRBV7-2	TRBJ2-1	.	TGTGCCAGCAGCTTACCCTTTGGGGCCCACCTTTACAATGAGCAGTTCTTC	CASSLPFGAHLYNEQFF
TRBD1	TRBV15	TRBJ1-4	.	TGTGCCACCAGCAGAGATAGAACAGGGGGTAAAGAAAAACTGTTTTTT	CATSRDRTGGKEKLFF
.	TRBV21-1	TRBJ2-5	.	TGTGCCAGCAGCAAAGCGCGCCTGGAGACCCAGTACTTC	CASSKARLETQYF
.	TRBV28	TRBJ1-1	once	TGTGCCAGCAACCAGGGTGGGGACACTGAAGCTTTCTTT	CASNQGGDTEAFF
TRBD1	TRBV5-1	TRBJ1-1	.	TGCGCCAGCAGTCCTCAGGGGGCCAGGGAAGCTTTCTTT	CASSPQGAREAFF
TRBD1	TRBV7-8	TRBJ1-3	.	TGTGCCAGCAGCTTAGTGGGCAGGGGGGCCTCTGGAAACACCATATATTTT	CASSLVGRGASGNTIYF
.	TRBV7-7	TRBJ2-7	.	TGTGCTAGCAGCTTAGGTTTCGGTTACGAGCAGTACTTC	CASSLGFGYEQYF
.	TRBV7-7	TRBJ2-5	.	TGTGCTAGCAGTTCAGGGGTGGAGACCCAGTACTTC	CASSSGVETQYF
TRBD2	TRBV7-9	TRBJ2-1	once	TGTGCCAGCAGCTTAGCAGCGGGGAGCTACAATGAGCAGTTCTTC	CASSLAAGSYNEQFF
.	TRBV5-1	TRBJ1-5	.	TGCGCCAGCAGCTTGGAAGGGGCTCAGCCCCAGCATTTT	CASSLEGAQPQHF
TRBD2	TRBV7-9	TRBJ2-3	.	TGTGCCAGCAGCTCGAACCGGGCGGGGGGCCTCACAGATACGCAGTATTTT	CASSSNRAGGLTDTQYF
TRBD2	TRBV5-4	TRBJ2-1	.	TGTGCCAGCAGCTTTAGCGGGGGGAACAATGAGCAGTTCTTC	CASSFSGGNNEQFF
TRBD1	TRBV18	TRBJ1-5	.	TGTGCCAGCTCACTATCGGACAGGGGCTCTCAGCCCCAGCATTTT	CASSLSDRGSQPQHF
.	TRBV27	TRBJ2-2	.	TGTGCCAGCAGAAAAATTACCCCGGTCGACACCGGGGAGCTGTTTTTT	CASRKITPVDTGELFF
.	TRBV19	TRBJ1-4	.	TGTGCCAGTAAATCCACGGGTGCAACTAATGAAAAACTGTTTTTT	CASKSTGATNEKLFF
TRBD1	TRBV9	TRBJ1-5	.	TGTGCCAGCAGCGTCGGGGACAGGGCTCAAGGACAGCCCCAGCATTTT	CASSVGDRAQGQPQHF
TRBD1	TRBV7-3	TRBJ2-5	.	TGTGCCAGCAGCTTAACGAGGGGGACAGCAGAGACCCAGTACTTC	CASSLTRGTAETQYF